The T cell receptor beta chain described here comes from a study of cytomegalovirus exposure and HLA in healthy donors. Study-level results: High sensitivity and specificity were reportedly achieved when the classifier diagnosed cytomegalovirus status. Presence/absence comparisons presumed near-even sequencing depth among donors. Associated with cytomegalovirus, according to the listing, were 150 to 200 TCR beta chains.

Concerning this clone: What it binds is not known.

PCR employed 60 Vbeta and 13 Jbeta primers. Only in-frame clones appear in the TCRdb table, and some are missing; sequencing was by immunoSEQ multiplex PCR. The sample includes fewer than 200,000 clones, over 65% seen only once; the top ten take around 3.7%. The germline V and J ends were trimmed by 3 bases and 8 bases, with 11 bases remaining between them. The germline V gene has CDR1 MDHEN and CDR2 SYDVKM. The CDR3 contains 13 residues. This rearrangement joins TRBV28 to TRBJ2-4; tentatively, D is TRBD1 (5 bases). The receptor comes from a man aged 35-49 years in good health and CMV-seropositive. The specimen sequenced was PBMCs. CDR3 amino acids: CASSFPLGDIQYF. In DNA form, the CDR3 reads TGTGCCAGCAGTTTCCCATTAGGGGACATTCAGTACTTC.